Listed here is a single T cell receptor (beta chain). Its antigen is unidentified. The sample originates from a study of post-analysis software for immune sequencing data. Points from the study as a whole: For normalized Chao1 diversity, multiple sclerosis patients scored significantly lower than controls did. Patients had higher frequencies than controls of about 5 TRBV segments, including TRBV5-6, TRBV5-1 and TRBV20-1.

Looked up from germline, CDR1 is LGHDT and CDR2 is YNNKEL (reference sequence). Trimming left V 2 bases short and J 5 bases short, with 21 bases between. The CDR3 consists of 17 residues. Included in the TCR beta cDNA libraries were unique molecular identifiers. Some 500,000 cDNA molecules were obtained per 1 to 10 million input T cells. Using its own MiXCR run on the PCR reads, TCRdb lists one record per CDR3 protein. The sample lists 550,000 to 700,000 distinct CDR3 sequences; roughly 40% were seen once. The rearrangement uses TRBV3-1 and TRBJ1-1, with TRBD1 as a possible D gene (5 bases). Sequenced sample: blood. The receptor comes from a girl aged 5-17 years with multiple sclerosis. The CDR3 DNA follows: TGTGCCAGCAGCCAAAAGGGACGCCTTAACCGGGCGACTGAAGCTTTCTTT. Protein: CASSQKGRLNRATEAFF.